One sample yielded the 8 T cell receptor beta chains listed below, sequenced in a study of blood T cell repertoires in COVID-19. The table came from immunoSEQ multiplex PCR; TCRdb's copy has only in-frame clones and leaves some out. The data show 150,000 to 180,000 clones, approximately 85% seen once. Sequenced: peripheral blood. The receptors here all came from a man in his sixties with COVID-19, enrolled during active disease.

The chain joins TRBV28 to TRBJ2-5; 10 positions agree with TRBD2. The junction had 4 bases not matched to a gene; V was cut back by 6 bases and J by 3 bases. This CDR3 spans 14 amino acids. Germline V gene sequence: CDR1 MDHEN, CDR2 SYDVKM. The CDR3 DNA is TGTGCCAGCAGATCCAGCGGGGGGGAAGAGACCCAGTACTTC. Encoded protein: CASRSSGGEETQYF.

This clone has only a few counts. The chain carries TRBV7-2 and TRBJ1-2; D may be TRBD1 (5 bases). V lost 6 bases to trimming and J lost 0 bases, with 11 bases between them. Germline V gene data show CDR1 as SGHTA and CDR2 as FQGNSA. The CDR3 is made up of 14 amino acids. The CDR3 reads CASSLQDTNYGYTF. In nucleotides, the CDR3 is TGTGCCAGCAGTTTACAGGACACTAACTATGGCTACACCTTC.

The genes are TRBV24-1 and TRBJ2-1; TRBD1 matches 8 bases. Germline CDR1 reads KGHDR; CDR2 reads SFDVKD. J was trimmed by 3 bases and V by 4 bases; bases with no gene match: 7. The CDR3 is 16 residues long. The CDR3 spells CATSDKTGAHYNEQFF. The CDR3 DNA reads TGTGCCACCAGTGACAAGACAGGGGCCCACTACAATGAGCAGTTCTTC.

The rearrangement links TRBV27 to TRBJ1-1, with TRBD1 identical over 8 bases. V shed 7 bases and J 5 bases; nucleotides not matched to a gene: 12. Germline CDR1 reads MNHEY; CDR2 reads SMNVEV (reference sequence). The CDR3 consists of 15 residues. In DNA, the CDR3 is TGTGCCAGCAAGGAACAGGGGGTTCTAAATACTGAAGCTTTCTTT. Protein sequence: CASKEQGVLNTEAFF.

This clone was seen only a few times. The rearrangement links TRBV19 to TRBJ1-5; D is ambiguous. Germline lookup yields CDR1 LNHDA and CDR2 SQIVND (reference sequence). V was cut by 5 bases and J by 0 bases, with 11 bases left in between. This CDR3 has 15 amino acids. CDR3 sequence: CASSVARSSNQPQHF. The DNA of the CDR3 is TGTGCCAGTAGTGTTGCGAGGAGTAGCAATCAGCCCCAGCATTTT.

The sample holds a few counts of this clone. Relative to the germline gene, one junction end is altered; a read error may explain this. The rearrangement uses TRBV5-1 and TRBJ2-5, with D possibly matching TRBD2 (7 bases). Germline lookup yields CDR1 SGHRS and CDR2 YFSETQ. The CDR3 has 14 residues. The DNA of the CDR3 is TGCGCCAGCAGCTTGTGGGGGGCTAGCGGTGGCCATCACTTC. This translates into CASSLWGASGGHHF.

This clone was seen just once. CDR3 sequence: CASSLGPPGELFF. For the CDR3, the DNA is TGTGCCAGCAGCTTGGGCCCCCCCGGGGAGCTGTTTTTT. The V call is TRBV7-2, the J call TRBJ2-2, with D unresolved. Germline assignment: CDR1 SGHTA and CDR2 FQGNSA. With 3 bases removed from V and 6 bases from J, the gap between germline ends came to 8 bases. The CDR3 sequence is 13 residues long.

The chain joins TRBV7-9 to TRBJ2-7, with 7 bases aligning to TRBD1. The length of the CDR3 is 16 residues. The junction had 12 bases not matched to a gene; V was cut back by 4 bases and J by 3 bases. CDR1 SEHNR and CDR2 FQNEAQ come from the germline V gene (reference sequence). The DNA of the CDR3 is TGTGCCAGCAGCTCCAAACCGGGACAGCGCTACTACGAGCAGTACTTC. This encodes CASSSKPGQRYYEQYF.